Here is one TCR beta chain with its context. This entry is derived from a study of technical replicates of blood from four donors. CDR1 MDHEN and CDR2 SYDVKM come from the germline V gene. The CDR3 length is 14 residues. The ends lost 5 bases at V and 9 bases at J; junction bases unmatched: 11. Assay: immunoSEQ multiplex PCR; the TCRdb copy retains only in-frame clones and omits some. Of around 65,000 clones in the sample, around 88% were seen once. This clonotype originated in a human donor in good health. Some clones in this sample may be carry-over from other donors' samples. Sequenced sample: PBMCs. The V call is TRBV28, the J call TRBJ2-7; 9 bases map to TRBD1. CDR3 in amino acids: CASSTPSWTGVQYF. The CDR3 coding sequence is TGTGCCAGCAGTACACCCTCTTGGACAGGGGTGCAGTACTTC.